A single sample is the source of the 19 T cell receptor beta chains below, sequenced in a study of blood T cell repertoires in COVID-19. Assay used: immunoSEQ multiplex PCR; TCRdb lists only in-frame clones, some missing. This table has about 160,000 clones, about 85% appearing once. The sample comprised peripheral blood. These receptors were collected from a man aged 40-55 years with acute or convalescent COVID-19.

The V gene is TRBV29-1, the J gene TRBJ2-3, with D perhaps matching TRBD1 (5 bases). Looked up from germline, CDR1 is SQVTM and CDR2 is ANQGSEA. The CDR3 covers 15 residues. Trimming removed 7 bases from V and 2 bases from J, with 19 bases in between. The CDR3 nucleotides read TGCAGCGGCACAGAATCGACAGATTACACAGATACGCAGTATTTT. This translates into CSGTESTDYTDTQYF.

The CDR3 here is CASREGINSPLHF. The CDR3 region has the DNA TGTGCCAGCAGGGAGGGAATTAATTCACCCCTCCACTTT. This chain uses TRBV7-9 with TRBJ1-6, with no clear D. Trimming removed 6 bases at V and 6 bases at J, with 9 bases between. The germline V gene encodes CDR1 SEHNR and CDR2 FQNEAQ (reference sequence). The CDR3 has 13 amino acids.

This chain connects TRBV2 to TRBJ2-1, with TRBD2 identical over 11 bases. The CDR3 covers 15 residues. Losses at the gene ends were 5 bases for V and 5 bases for J; bases not matched to a gene: 5. Germline-derived CDR1 and CDR2 are SNHLY and FYNNEI. This chain's CDR3 is CASSPSSGGNNEQFF. The CDR3, as DNA: TGTGCCAGCAGTCCCTCTAGCGGGGGGAACAATGAGCAGTTCTTC.

The V gene is TRBV4-1, the J gene TRBJ2-5; 8 nucleotides agree with TRBD2. V trimming: 5 bases; J trimming: 5 bases; junction bases outside the gene matches: 10. The germline V gene has CDR1 MGHRA and CDR2 YSYEKL. The CDR3 length is 15 residues. CDR3: CASSSSGGPGETQYF. DNA of the CDR3: TGCGCCAGCAGCTCCTCGGGGGGGCCGGGGGAGACCCAGTACTTC.

V is TRBV19 and J is TRBJ2-5; 9 nucleotides line up with TRBD1. Germline lookup yields CDR1 LNHDA and CDR2 SQIVND (reference sequence). The V segment lost 3 bases and the J segment 7 bases; nucleotides outside the gene matches: 6. The CDR3 has 14 amino acids. CDR3 loop: CASSIPGQGGTQYF. The DNA for the CDR3 is TGTGCCAGTAGTATTCCGGGACAGGGCGGGACCCAGTACTTC.

The V and J genes are TRBV15 and TRBJ2-3; maybe TRBD2 (7 bases). Germline assignment: CDR1 LNHNV and CDR2 YYDKDF (reference sequence). V was shortened by 1 base and J by 0 bases, with 11 bases between the two germline ends. The CDR3 sequence is 16 residues long. CDR3: CATSRGAGASTDTQYF. CDR3 DNA sequence: TGTGCCACCAGCAGAGGGGCGGGGGCCAGCACAGATACGCAGTATTTT.

This clone was counted once. This chain links TRBV27 with TRBJ1-2; D is perhaps TRBD1 (6 bases). Between the trimmed V and J ends, which lost 5 bases and 4 bases, there was a span of 14 bases. The length of the CDR3 is 14 residues. The germline CDR1 and CDR2 sequences are MNHEY and SMNVEV (reference sequence). CDR3 nucleotides: TGTGCCAGCAGTCCAATACAGGGCCCCTATGGCTACACCTTC. It codes for CASSPIQGPYGYTF.

This chain joins TRBV7-9 and TRBJ2-3; D gene uncertain. The germline CDR1 and CDR2 sequences are SEHNR and FQNEAQ (reference sequence). The germline V and J ends were trimmed by 5 bases and 2 bases, with 11 bases remaining between them. The CDR3 sequence is 14 residues long. The CDR3 nucleotides are TGTGCCAGCAGCAGGGCAGCCCCCACAGATACGCAGTATTTT. Its translation is CASSRAAPTDTQYF. The entire variable domain, with the rest obtained from reference TRBV7-9 and TRBJ2-3, is as follows: DTGVSQNPRHKITKRGQNVTFRCDPISEHNRLYWYRQTLGQGPEFLTYFQNEAQLEKSRLLSDRFSAERPKGSFSTLEIQRTEQGDSAMYLCASSRAAPTDTQYFGPGTRLTVL.

J is TRBJ2-3 and V is TRBV10-2; D uncertain. This CDR3 has 14 amino acids. Germline assignment: CDR1 WSHSY and CDR2 SAAADI. Trimming took 6 bases from V and 2 from J, leaving 12 bases between them. The CDR3: CASSPLTLTDTQYF. In nucleotides, the CDR3 is TGCGCCAGCAGCCCACTAACCCTCACAGATACGCAGTATTTT.

The J gene is TRBJ1-4, the V gene TRBV3-1 (or the pseudogene TRBV3-2); possible D gene TRBD1, 5 bases. CDR3 length equals 14 residues. V was pared by 5 bases and J by 8 bases, with 15 bases between. The V gene's germline CDR1 is LGHDT and CDR2 YNNKEL (reference sequence). The CDR3, as DNA: TGTGCCAGCAGCTACAGGTTTTTAGGGGAAAAACTGTTTTTT. Its protein product is CASSYRFLGEKLFF.

This rearrangement joins TRBV6-5 to TRBJ2-3; 7 nucleotides align to TRBD1. Germline CDR1 and CDR2: MNHEY and SVGAGI. The J segment lost 5 bases and the V segment lost 0 bases, leaving 8 bases of the junction unmatched. The CDR3 runs to 16 residues. The CDR3 coding sequence is TGTGCCAGCAGTTACTCGAGACAGGGATATGGAGATACGCAGTATTTT. This translates into CASSYSRQGYGDTQYF.

For the CDR3, the DNA is TGTGCCAGCGGACTTTTGGCGGGGGACTACTACGAGCAGTACTTC. Encoded protein: CASGLLAGDYYEQYF. The V call is TRBV14, the J call TRBJ2-7, with 7 bases fitting TRBD2. The germline CDR1 and CDR2 sequences are SGHDN and FVKESK. Unmatched junction bases numbered 13, after V lost 8 bases and J lost 3 bases. The CDR3 spans 15 residues.

This chain uses TRBV30 with TRBJ1-2; D is uncertain. CDR1 GTSNPN and CDR2 SVGIG come from the germline V gene (reference sequence). CDR3 length: 13 amino acids. With 0 bases removed from V and 3 bases from J, the gap between germline ends came to 8 bases. The CDR3 sequence is CAWSVGQDYGYTF. In nucleotides, the CDR3 is TGTGCCTGGAGTGTTGGTCAGGACTATGGCTACACCTTC.

This chain joins TRBV7-9 and TRBJ1-1; TRBD1 matches 12 bases. Germline CDR1 reads SEHNR; CDR2 reads FQNEAQ (reference sequence). J gave up 5 bases and V 4 bases, and 5 bases lay outside the gene matches. This CDR3 is built from 15 residues. In DNA form, the CDR3 reads TGTGCCAGCAGCTCGCAGGGACAGGGGGCTACTGAAGCTTTCTTT. Translation gives CASSSQGQGATEAFF.

The chain recombines TRBV6-6 with TRBJ1-2; TRBD1 matches at 7 bases. Per germline, CDR1 MNHNY and CDR2 SVGAGI (reference sequence). The V segment lost 5 bases and the J segment 8 bases; nucleotides outside the gene matches: 8. The CDR3 is 13 residues long. CDR3 DNA: TGTGCCAGCAGTACGGACAGGTCGGGAGGCTACACCTTC. Translation: CASSTDRSGGYTF.

The CDR3 DNA follows: TGTGCCAGCAGTTTCGGGGGAAGCAATCAGCCCCAGCATTTT. Protein sequence: CASSFGGSNQPQHF. The J gene is TRBJ1-5, the V gene TRBV28; perhaps TRBD1 as D (5 bases). Germline V lookup: CDR1 MDHEN, CDR2 SYDVKM. Trimming left V 3 bases short and J 1 base short, with 7 bases between. The CDR3 extends over 14 amino acids.

The chain carries TRBV27 and TRBJ1-1; 8 bases align to TRBD1. CDR1 MNHEY and CDR2 SMNVEV come from the germline V gene (reference sequence). V gave up 2 bases and J gave up 1 base; unmatched junction bases: 0. The CDR3 sequence is 14 residues long. The CDR3 loop reads CASSLQGANTEAFF. The CDR3 DNA follows: TGTGCCAGCAGTTTACAGGGGGCGAACACTGAAGCTTTCTTT.

This chain links TRBV4-2 with TRBJ2-1, with 8 nucleotides matching TRBD2. The CDR3 has 17 residues. V trimming: 0 bases; J trimming: 12 bases; junction bases outside the gene matches: 16. CDR1 is LGHNA and CDR2 is YNFKEQ in the germline V gene. The DNA of the CDR3 is TGTGCCAGCAGCCAAGATTCAGCGGGGGCTCCCCCTTTCGGGCAGTTCTTC. As protein: CASSQDSAGAPPFGQFF.

The rearrangement joins TRBV24-1 to TRBJ1-1; the match to TRBD1 covers 8 bases. Per germline, CDR1 KGHDR and CDR2 SFDVKD. Trimming cost V 2 bases and J 4 bases; bases outside gene matches: 5. The CDR3 has 15 residues. CDR3 nucleotide sequence: TGTGCCACCAGTGATTCGAGGACAGGGAGCACTGAAGCTTTCTTT. As protein: CATSDSRTGSTEAFF.